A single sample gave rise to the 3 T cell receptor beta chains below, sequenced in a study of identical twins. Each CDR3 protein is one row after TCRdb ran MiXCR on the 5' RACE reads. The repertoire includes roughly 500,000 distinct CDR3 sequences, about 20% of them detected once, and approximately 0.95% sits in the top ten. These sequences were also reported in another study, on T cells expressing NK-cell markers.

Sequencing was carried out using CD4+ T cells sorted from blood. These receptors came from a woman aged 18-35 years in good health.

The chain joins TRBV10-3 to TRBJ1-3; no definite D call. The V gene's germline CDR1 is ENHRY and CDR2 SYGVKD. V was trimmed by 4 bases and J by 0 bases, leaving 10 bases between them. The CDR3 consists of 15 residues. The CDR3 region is CAISVGGSSGNTIYF. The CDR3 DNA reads TGTGCCATCAGTGTAGGTGGGAGCTCTGGAAACACCATATATTTT.

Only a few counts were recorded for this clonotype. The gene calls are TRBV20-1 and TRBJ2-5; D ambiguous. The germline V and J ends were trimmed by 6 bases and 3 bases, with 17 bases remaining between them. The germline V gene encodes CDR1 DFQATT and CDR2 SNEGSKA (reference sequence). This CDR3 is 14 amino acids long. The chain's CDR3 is CSALSPAAKETQYF. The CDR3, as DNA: TGCAGTGCCTTATCCCCGGCGGCAAAAGAGACCCAGTACTTC.

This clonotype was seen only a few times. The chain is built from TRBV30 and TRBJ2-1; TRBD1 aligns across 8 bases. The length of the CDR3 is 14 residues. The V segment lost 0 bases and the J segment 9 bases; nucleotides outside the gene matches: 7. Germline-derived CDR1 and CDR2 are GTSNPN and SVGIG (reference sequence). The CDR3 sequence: CAWSVRTGRSEQFF. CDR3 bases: TGTGCCTGGAGTGTTCGGACAGGGCGAAGTGAGCAGTTCTTC.